This note documents a single T cell receptor beta chain sequence. Its antigen is still unknown. Base qualities were left out, and no much larger clone turns up one base away. The sample is drawn from a study of blood T cell repertoires in COVID-19 (dated by TCRdb to 2018 to 2021). Broadly, across the study: Samples from collaborators originated in the United States, Italy and Spain and spanned both the acute and convalescent phases of COVID-19. The prospective study material was composed of cDNA or gDNA derived from T cells, B-cell-depleted T cells, or PBMCs. The repertoires were released in a freely available public database meant as a resource for research on the immune response to SARS-CoV-2. Where available, HLA class I and class II types were taken from metadata supplied by the sample provider and were not determined by assay-based typing. The samples were drawn from two sources: the first 160 participants of the ongoing ImmuneRACE study, and 1,000 to 1,500 subjects contributed by 6 global collaborators. Subjects who had been exposed to COVID-19, were actively infected with it, or had recovered from it provided the deeply sampled blood TCRbeta repertoires that made up the dataset. The sample metadata nearly always contained a de-identified subject ID, COVID-19 status, age in years and sex. The research as a whole found: How much clinical and demographic metadata was included differed by source and by participant, and the metadata was provided uncurated.

In the prospective study, participants were about 18 to 100 years old, resided in 24 geographic areas of the United States, and were enrolled through a virtual design. Cohort assignment in the prospective study relied on participant-reported clinical history from a screening survey and a study questionnaire. Each participant in the prospective study had whole blood, serum and a nasopharyngeal or oropharyngeal swab collected by mobile phlebotomists. Over a roughly two-month period, participants in the prospective study had the option of providing additional blood draws and questionnaires. Before DNA extraction, blood samples from the prospective study were shipped at room temperature or frozen. CDR1 and CDR2 (SGHRS, YFSETQ) derive from the germline V gene. The CDR3, cysteine through phenylalanine, is 16 amino acids long. Only the CDR3 region is kept as DNA, spanning 48 bases read in frame from base 1. Deletion took 1 base off V and 0 bases off J, with a span of 13 bases between the germline ends.

TCRbeta CDR3 regions were amplified from genomic DNA using the immunoSEQ Assay, a bias-controlled multiplex PCR. The authors' pipeline ran thus. Within the assay, amplification of reference gene primers was used to estimate how many nucleated cells each sample contained. To quantify the absolute abundance of each unique TCRbeta CDR3 rearrangement, sequence reads were collapsed and filtered. For each sample, productive Simpson clonality was calculated as the square root of Simpson's diversity index over productive rearrangements. The table was pulled from immuneACCESS by TCRdb, which kept in-frame rearrangements only. Such tables lose some clones; where checked, under half of the loss comes from unresolved V genes, and the rest has no known cause. The DNA was the basis for D and trimming; V, J and clone size are from that table. Present in this sample are 200,000 to 300,000 clones, 80% to 90% of which were seen just once. Of the sample, 2.5% to 3% falls within the top ten clones.

The TCR originated in a woman aged 25 to 39 with acute COVID-19. This chain joins TRBV5-1 to TRBJ1-1; the D gene is possibly TRBD1, with 5 bases matching. Sequencing used PBMCs or T cells enriched from blood (not recorded which). The nucleotides are TGCGCCAGCAGCTTGAGGGGTACGTCCCTGAACACTGAAGCTTTCTTT. This is translated as CASSLRGTSLNTEAFF.